This TCR beta chain was sequenced in a study of OX40 agonist ivuxolimab in advanced cancers. Whole-study findings and limits: Researchers did not determine the expanded peripheral T cells' antigen specificity. In general, CD8+ T cells held more expanded clones than CD4+ did, on average.

There are 14 residues in the CDR3. Per germline, CDR1 SEHNR and CDR2 FQNEAQ (reference sequence). Trimming removed 9 bases at V and 4 bases at J, with 16 bases between. TCRdb's copy holds only in-frame clones and misses some; the assay was immunoSEQ multiplex PCR. This sample has 60,000 to 85,000 clones; over 85% occur once, and the top ten carry roughly 21%. For this clone: The antigen remains undetermined.

The V call is TRBV7-9, the J call TRBJ2-1; a possible D gene is TRBD2 (6 bases). Sequenced here: CD4+ or CD8+ T cells sorted from blood, sampled in a trial of the OX40 agonist ivuxolimab. The TCR comes from an adult with an advanced solid tumor such as melanoma, head and neck, liver or kidney cancer. The CDR3 region is CASPLAGGYNEQFF. The CDR3 coding sequence is TGTGCCAGTCCACTAGCAGGAGGGTACAATGAGCAGTTCTTC.